This entry is about one T cell receptor beta chain. The antigen remains unidentified. This CDR3 is 11 amino acids long. Germline V lookup: CDR1 MNHEY, CDR2 SVGEGT. The V gene lost 6 bases and the J gene lost 3 bases, with 5 bases spanning the gap. The data were obtained in a study of T cell responses to AZD1222 COVID-19 vaccine. Regarding the study as a whole: The study identified only five to seven AZD1222 recipients as seropositive at baseline. Researchers report vaccine-associated CD4 TCRs spanning spike, with dominance at 160-218 and 743-854. The peak T cell response came first, and repertoires were sampled only after it.

Assay used: immunoSEQ multiplex PCR; TCRdb lists only in-frame clones, some missing. This sample's table has over 130,000 clones. The specimen sequenced was peripheral blood. V is TRBV6-2 or TRBV6-3 and J is TRBJ1-2; D is uncertain. This sequence originates from an adult in good health. The CDR3 bases are TGTGCCAGCAGCCAAGACTATGGCTACACCTTC. Protein sequence: CASSQDYGYTF.